This T cell receptor (beta chain) was profiled in a study of cytomegalovirus exposure and HLA in healthy donors. This donor lacks a recorded CMV serostatus. Study results and caveats: The likely explanation for a cluster of highly shared sequence variants was sequencing artifact.

The V end lost 0 bases, the J end lost 7 bases, and 10 bases lay between the germline ends. This CDR3 has 15 amino acids. From germline, CDR1 is LGHNA and CDR2 YSLEER. With 60 Vbeta and 13 Jbeta primers, the PCR was carried out. Authors' processing steps: Counted up in a later analysis, unique TCR beta chains came to about 80 million, with about 9.9 million shared. TCRdb's table, derived via immunoSEQ multiplex PCR, lists solely in-frame clones and lacks some. V, J and clone size are taken as reported in that table, and D and trimming were inferred from the DNA itself. This table holds around 150,000 clones, around 86% found once. This clone appeared a single time. The antigen is not known.

Specimen: PBMCs. This sequence joins TRBV4-3 and TRBJ1-6; D uncertain. The TCR sequence derives from a human donor in good health. CDR3 nucleotide sequence: TGCGCCAGCAGCCAAGATTCAGGAGGAAATTCACCCCTCCACTTT. Protein product: CASSQDSGGNSPLHF.